This TCR beta chain was recovered during a study of CD8 T cells in ankylosing spondylitis. Study-level findings and limits: Among TCR beta sequences, a motif of eight or nine highly homologous variants appeared characteristic of ankylosing spondylitis blood. Researchers report that disease-linked clones proved CD8+ and relatively rare in peripheral blood. Reportedly, significant enrichment of disease-linked clones occurred in matched ankylosing spondylitis synovial fluid.

The CDR3 totals 13 residues. Trimming left V 2 bases short and J 2 bases short, with 10 bases between. In germline, CDR1 is SQVTM, CDR2 ANQGSEA. This clonotype was seen only a few times. No antigen is known for it. TCRdb recomputed calls from the 5' RACE reads with MiXCR, one row per CDR3 protein. In the table there are under 450,000 distinct CDR3 sequences, approximately 22% of which are singletons. The clonotype comes from a male donor with ankylosing spondylitis or in good health (not recorded which). Sequences were obtained from blood, either unsorted or a sorted T cell fraction (not recorded which). The chain recombines TRBV29-1 with TRBJ2-7; D unresolved. This CDR3 reads CSVESGKPYEQYF. As DNA, the CDR3 is TGCAGCGTTGAATCAGGCAAACCCTACGAGCAGTACTTC.